This passage covers 24 T cell receptor beta chains from one sample sequenced in a study of T cells in Graves' hyperthyroidism and ophthalmopathy. Using RNA transcripts as the source, TCR beta CDR3 regions were amplified. Carried out on the TCR CDR3, a first-round RT-PCR used the HTBI primer set. TCRdb re-called the multiplex PCR reads with MiXCR, one entry per CDR3 protein. Here the sample spans 340,000 or so distinct CDR3 sequences, roughly 21% being singletons. Sequenced material: blood. Every receptor here comes from a woman aged 50 to 65 with Graves' hyperthyroidism.

This clonotype showed up just a few times. The CDR3 DNA follows: TGTGCCAGCAGTTTAGCGCAAGGGAGTAGAAATTCACCCCTCCACTTT. Translating gives CASSLAQGSRNSPLHF. The chain joins TRBV12-3 or TRBV12-4 to TRBJ1-6; D remains ambiguous. The CDR3 spans 16 residues. V lost 0 bases and J lost 7, with 13 bases in between.

This clonotype was observed at least ten times. The genes are TRBV12-3 or TRBV12-4 and TRBJ2-3; no clear D. V was pared by 2 bases and J by 7 bases, with 7 bases between. The CDR3 loop spans 12 amino acids. Written as DNA, the CDR3 is TGTGCCAGCAGTTTATGGTCCCATACGCAGTATTTT. Its translation is CASSLWSHTQYF.

In its sample, this clonotype was seen many times. This chain uses TRBV5-6 with TRBJ1-2; the match to TRBD1 covers 8 bases. The CDR3 has 14 amino acids. Germline values: CDR1 SGHDT, CDR2 YYEEEE. V gave up 3 bases and J gave up 4 bases; unmatched junction bases: 5. The CDR3 sequence is CASSWTGFRYGYTF. As DNA, the CDR3 is TGTGCCAGCAGCTGGACAGGGTTCCGCTATGGCTACACCTTC. Complete variable domain (other parts from reference TRBV5-6 and TRBJ1-2): DAGVTQSPTHLIKTRGQQVTLRCSPKSGHDTVSWYQQALGQGPQFIFQYYEEEERQRGNFPDRFSGHQFPNYSSELNVNALLLGDSALYLCASSWTGFRYGYTFGSGTRLTVV.

The J gene is TRBJ2-1, the V gene TRBV18; 9 nucleotides agree with TRBD2. The germline CDR1 and CDR2 sequences are KGHSH and LQKENI. The junction had 3 bases not matched to a gene; V was cut back by 3 bases and J by 6 bases. The CDR3 is made up of 14 amino acids. CDR3 in DNA: TGTGCCAGCTCACCGGGACTAGCCATCAATGAGCAGTTCTTC. It yields the protein CASSPGLAINEQFF.

This clonotype was picked up many times. CDR3 in amino acids: CASSPGQGVYEQFF. DNA of the CDR3: TGCGCCAGCAGCCCGGGACAGGGGGTTTATGAGCAGTTCTTC. The V and J genes are TRBV5-1 and TRBJ2-1; 11 bases line up with TRBD1. V was pared by 4 bases and J by 8 bases, with 5 bases of the junction left unmatched. Germline lookup yields CDR1 SGHRS and CDR2 YFSETQ. The CDR3 contains 14 residues.

This chain uses TRBV28 with TRBJ2-7; D is possibly TRBD2 (5 bases). Per the germline V gene, CDR1 is MDHEN and CDR2 is SYDVKM. Trimming shortened V by 8 bases and J by 3 bases, and 17 bases separated the two germline ends. The CDR3 runs to 14 residues. CDR3 in amino acids: CASQTPGFGYEQYF. DNA for the CDR3: TGTGCCAGCCAAACTCCGGGATTCGGCTACGAGCAGTACTTC.

This clonotype was found many times. The gene calls are TRBV19 and TRBJ2-7, with 8 bases lining up with TRBD2. The CDR3 covers 15 residues. Trimming removed 1 base from V and 1 base from J; junction bases left unmatched: 3. Germline V gives CDR1 LNHDA, CDR2 SQIVND (reference sequence). CDR3 loop: CASSIAGGPSYEQYF. CDR3 nucleotides: TGTGCCAGTAGTATAGCGGGAGGGCCTTCCTACGAGCAGTACTTC.

This clonotype occurred many times. The J gene is TRBJ1-5, the V gene TRBV6-1; D not certain. This CDR3 is built from 15 residues. Per germline, CDR1 MNHNS and CDR2 SASEGT. V shed 1 base and J shed 2 bases, with 9 bases lying between them. CDR3 sequence: CASSEEPLRNQPQHF. The CDR3 DNA sequence: TGTGCCAGCAGTGAAGAACCCCTACGCAATCAGCCCCAGCATTTT.

As for this clonotype: One end of the junction does not line up with germline, which may come from a read error. This chain connects TRBV7-8 to TRBJ2-1; maybe TRBD2 (6 bases). Per the germline V gene, CDR1 is SGHVS and CDR2 is FQNEAQ. This CDR3 has 16 amino acids. The CDR3 bases are TGCGCCAGCAGCTTAGCTACGGGGGTATCCTACAATGAGCAGCTCTTC. This translates into CASSLATGVSYNEQLF.

V is TRBV5-5 and J is TRBJ2-7; 7 bases are a match to TRBD1. J gave up 3 bases and V 1 base, and 4 bases lay outside the gene matches. The CDR3 is 14 residues long. The V gene's germline CDR1 is SGHKS and CDR2 YYEKEE (reference sequence). CDR3 loop: CASSLYGQVYEQYF. The CDR3 nucleotides read TGTGCCAGCAGCTTGTATGGACAGGTCTACGAGCAGTACTTC.

Ten or more counts support this clonotype. The DNA of the CDR3 is TGTGCCAGCAGCCAAGGATGGGGGTACGGGCAGCCCCAGCATTTT. It is translated as CASSQGWGYGQPQHF. This chain connects TRBV3-1 to TRBJ1-5, with a possible D match to TRBD1 (5 bases). Trimming left V 1 base short and J 7 bases short, with 14 bases between. The CDR3 runs to 15 residues. Germline loops: CDR1 LGHDT, CDR2 YNNKEL (reference sequence).

This clonotype occurred a few times. J is TRBJ1-1 and V is TRBV4-1; the D gene is possibly TRBD1 (6 bases). The CDR3 is 15 residues long. Trimming left V 1 base short and J 0 bases short, with 9 bases between. The V gene's germline CDR1 is MGHRA and CDR2 YSYEKL. CDR3 DNA sequence: TGCGCCAGCAGCCAAGTGACAGGTATGAACACTGAAGCTTTCTTT. Encoded protein: CASSQVTGMNTEAFF.

This clonotype has a handful of counts. The chain uses TRBV9 and TRBJ2-5; TRBD1 matches at 10 bases. J lost 6 bases, V lost 4 bases, and 3 bases had no gene match. There are 13 residues in the CDR3. Germline-derived CDR1 and CDR2 are SGDLS and YYNGEE. CDR3 sequence: CASSSDRGKTQYF. CDR3 DNA sequence: TGTGCCAGCAGCTCGGACAGGGGGAAGACCCAGTACTTC.

In this sample, this clonotype turned up many times. The genes are TRBV11-1 and TRBJ2-7; the match to TRBD2 covers 7 bases. The germline V gene encodes CDR1 SGHAT and CDR2 FQDESV (reference sequence). V gave up 5 bases and J gave up 5 bases; unmatched junction bases: 12. The CDR3 loop spans 15 amino acids. CDR3 in amino acids: CASSMALREINEQYF. In DNA, the CDR3 is TGTGCCAGCAGCATGGCCCTGCGGGAGATCAACGAGCAGTACTTC.

The chain employs TRBV20-1 and TRBJ2-5, with TRBD1 matching over 7 bases. The trim removed 6 bases at V and 5 bases at J, leaving 6 bases unmatched. The CDR3 sequence is 12 residues long. Germline assignment: CDR1 DFQATT and CDR2 SNEGSKA (reference sequence). The CDR3: CSAADRRETQYF. The CDR3 nucleotides are TGCAGTGCGGCGGACAGGAGGGAGACCCAGTACTTC.

This clonotype was seen a single time. The CDR3 protein is CASTRQHGEKLFF. CDR3 DNA: TGTGCCAGCACGAGACAGCACGGTGAAAAACTGTTTTTT. V and J are TRBV2 and TRBJ1-4, with D perhaps TRBD1 (5 bases). The germline V and J ends were trimmed by 7 bases and 7 bases, with 13 bases remaining between them. The CDR3 covers 13 residues. The germline gives CDR1 SNHLY, CDR2 FYNNEI.

This clonotype has a count of ten or more. A junction end diverges from the germline sequence, so it may reflect a read error. The CDR3: CASRLFGEQFF. DNA for the CDR3: TGTGCCAGCAGGTTATTTGGGGAGCAGTTCTTC. The chain couples TRBV28 to TRBJ2-1; the D is unclear. Germline values: CDR1 MDHEN, CDR2 SYDVKM. This CDR3 has 11 residues.

The rearrangement links TRBV5-1 to TRBJ2-2; D is possibly TRBD1 or TRBD2 (6 bases each). CDR1 is SGHRS, CDR2 YFSETQ, per germline. This CDR3 is 14 amino acids long. Trimming left V 6 bases short and J 5 bases short, with 14 bases between. CDR3 region: CASMGGTGTGELFF. CDR3 coding DNA: TGCGCCAGCATGGGAGGAACAGGGACCGGGGAGCTGTTTTTT. The variable domain in full, completed from reference TRBV5-1 and TRBJ2-2, reads KAGVTQTPRYLIKTRGQQVTLSCSPISGHRSVSWYQQTPGQGLQFLFEYFSETQRNKGNFPGRFSGRQFSNSRSEMNVSTLELGDSALYLCASMGGTGTGELFFGEGSRLTVL.

The chain recombines TRBV9 with TRBJ2-1; D is perhaps TRBD1 (6 bases). Germline lookup yields CDR1 SGDLS and CDR2 YYNGEE. The V gene lost 3 bases and the J gene lost 5 bases, with 12 bases spanning the gap. This CDR3 contains 14 residues. CDR3: CASSEGTNNNEQFF. CDR3 nucleotide sequence: TGTGCCAGCAGCGAGGGGACAAACAACAATGAGCAGTTCTTC. Filled out from reference TRBV9 and TRBJ2-1, the complete variable domain reads DSGVTQTPKHLITATGQRVTLRCSPRSGDLSVYWYQQSLDQGLQFLIQYYNGEERAKGNILERFSAQQFPDLHSELNLSSLELGDSALYFCASSEGTNNNEQFFGPGTRLTVL.

The V call is TRBV12-3 or TRBV12-4, the J call TRBJ1-2, with D possibly being TRBD1 (6 bases). V dropped 1 base and J dropped 8 bases, with 14 bases sitting between them. CDR3 length: 14 residues. DNA of the CDR3: TGTGCCAGCAGTTTAGAACAGGGAAGGGGAGGCTACACCTTC. This translates into CASSLEQGRGGYTF.

There are many counts of this clonotype. CDR3 DNA: TGTGCCAGCACCCCTAATACGAATCAGCCCCAGCATTTT. It translates to CASTPNTNQPQHF. The chain links TRBV6-1 to TRBJ1-5; D not certain. V gave up 7 bases and J gave up 4 bases, with 11 bases separating them. CDR3 size: 13 residues. Germline loops: CDR1 MNHNS, CDR2 SASEGT.

The V and J genes are TRBV24-1 and TRBJ2-1, with 14 bases that match TRBD2. Germline values: CDR1 KGHDR, CDR2 SFDVKD. The CDR3 runs to 18 residues. The junction had 3 bases not matched to a gene; V was cut back by 3 bases and J by 0 bases. The CDR3 sequence is CATSDPTSGGVSYNEQFF. The CDR3 DNA is TGTGCCACCAGTGATCCGACTAGCGGGGGGGTCTCCTACAATGAGCAGTTCTTC.

This clonotype came up a few times. The gene calls are TRBV19 and TRBJ1-5; possibly TRBD1 for D (5 bases). The CDR3 totals 16 residues. In germline, CDR1 is LNHDA, CDR2 SQIVND (reference sequence). Trimming stripped 3 bases from V and 5 bases from J, with 17 bases between. The CDR3 spells CASSIDEGLIHQPQHF. In DNA form, the CDR3 reads TGTGCCAGTAGTATTGATGAGGGGCTCATCCATCAGCCCCAGCATTTT.

This clonotype was counted many times. This chain joins TRBV28 and TRBJ2-1, with D perhaps matching TRBD2 (5 bases). Germline V lookup: CDR1 MDHEN, CDR2 SYDVKM. CDR3 length: 12 residues. V lost 4 bases to trimming and J lost 10 bases, with 11 bases between them. CDR3 region: CASSSTIQEQFF. The CDR3 region has the DNA TGTGCCAGCAGTTCGACTATACAAGAGCAGTTCTTC.